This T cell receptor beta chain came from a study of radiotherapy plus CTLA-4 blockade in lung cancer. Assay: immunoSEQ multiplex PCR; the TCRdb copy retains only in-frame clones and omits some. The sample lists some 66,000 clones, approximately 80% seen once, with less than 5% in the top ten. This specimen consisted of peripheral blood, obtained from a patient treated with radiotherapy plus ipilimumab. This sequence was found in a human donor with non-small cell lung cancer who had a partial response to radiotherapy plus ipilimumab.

This CDR3 reads CASSLWGQGAAGELFF. The DNA for the CDR3 is TGTGCCAGCAGTTTATGGGGACAGGGGGCGGCCGGGGAGCTGTTTTTT. V is TRBV28 and J is TRBJ2-2; 12 bases are shared with TRBD1. Germline CDR1 and CDR2: MDHEN and SYDVKM. V lost 0 bases, J lost 6 bases, and 2 bases stayed unmatched. This CDR3 is 16 amino acids long.